Described below is a single TCR beta chain sequence and its context. Its target is unknown. The CDR3 consists of 15 residues. Per germline, CDR1 SNHLY and CDR2 FYNNEI. This entry is derived from a study of monozygotic twins with inflammatory bowel disease. Points from the study as a whole: Repertoire similarity did not separate concordant from discordant twins, possibly from limited power.

Every sample had its cDNA made across eight separate reactions. Each UMI harboured a 6-nucleotide sample barcode and was appended via template switching. TCRdb reanalyzed the 5' RACE reads and collapses them to one entry per CDR3 protein, without DNA. This sample's table has approximately 400,000 distinct CDR3 sequences. The chain has TRBV2 and TRBJ2-7; no DNA is available, so the TRBD2 call from TCRdb remains unchecked. This TCR was sampled from a human donor with ulcerative colitis or Crohn's disease, or a healthy co-twin of an affected twin (not recorded which). Sequenced material: blood. CDR3 sequence: CASAKWEWGSYEQYF.